Shown below are 8 T cell receptor beta chains from a single sample sequenced in a study of T cells in Graves' hyperthyroidism and ophthalmopathy. It was RNA transcripts that yielded the amplified TCR beta CDR3 regions. TCR CDR3 regions were first amplified by RT-PCR with HTBI primers. A single record per CDR3 protein comes from TCRdb applying MiXCR to the multiplex PCR reads. The sample contains 750,000 to 900,000 distinct CDR3 sequences, 38% of which appear only once. What was sequenced was blood. Receptors were obtained from a man younger than 35 with Graves' hyperthyroidism.

The J gene is TRBJ1-1, the V gene TRBV2; the D gene is possibly TRBD1 (5 bases). CDR1 is SNHLY and CDR2 is FYNNEI in the germline V gene. Trimming removed 3 bases at V and 4 bases at J, with 12 bases between. The CDR3 sequence is 14 residues long. CDR3 amino acids: CASSDGQRFTEAFF. CDR3 sequence (DNA): TGTGCCAGCAGTGATGGACAACGGTTCACTGAAGCTTTCTTT.

The rearrangement uses TRBV19 and TRBJ1-1, with a possible D match to TRBD1 (5 bases). Germline values: CDR1 LNHDA, CDR2 SQIVND (reference sequence). CDR3 size: 15 residues. Trimming removed 5 bases at V and 3 bases at J, with 16 bases between. In DNA form, the CDR3 reads TGTGCCAGTAGTCTATACCCGCGAGGGGACACTGAAGCTTTCTTT. As protein: CASSLYPRGDTEAFF.

This clonotype was observed at least ten times. The chain joins TRBV19 to TRBJ1-1; 8 bases align to TRBD1. CDR3 length: 15 amino acids. The V gene end was trimmed by 3 bases and the J gene end by 0 bases; junction bases not matched to a gene: 3. The V gene's germline CDR1 is LNHDA and CDR2 SQIVND (reference sequence). The CDR3, as DNA: TGTGCCAGTAGTATCGCGACAGGGGTGAACACTGAAGCTTTCTTT. Amino acid sequence: CASSIATGVNTEAFF.

This clonotype was seen more than once but under ten times. The chain couples TRBV19 to TRBJ2-7; D perhaps matches TRBD1 (6 bases). CDR3 length: 11 amino acids. Trimming took off 5 bases at V and 8 bases at J, with 10 bases between the two ends. Germline V lookup: CDR1 LNHDA, CDR2 SQIVND (reference sequence). The CDR3 sequence: CASSLGTKQYF. CDR3 nucleotide sequence: TGTGCCAGTAGTCTTGGGACAAAGCAGTACTTC.

The chain has TRBV2 and TRBJ2-5, with 11 bases that match TRBD1. Germline lookup yields CDR1 SNHLY and CDR2 FYNNEI. The CDR3 has 15 residues. V was clipped by 7 bases and J by 3 bases; unmatched bases: 7. The CDR3 DNA reads TGTGCCAGCAAACAGCCGGGACAGGGGGAAGAGACCCAGTACTTC. As protein: CASKQPGQGEETQYF.

This clonotype has only one observation. The rearrangement joins TRBV14 to TRBJ1-4; D gene uncertain. CDR1 and CDR2 from the germline V gene are SGHDN and FVKESK. Trimming removed 1 base at V and 6 bases at J, with 12 bases between. This CDR3 comprises 15 residues. CDR3 in DNA: TGTGCCAGCAGCCAAGCGGGAGGGCAGGATGAAAAACTGTTTTTT. Residues: CASSQAGGQDEKLFF.

This clonotype was recorded many times. This rearrangement joins TRBV20-1 to TRBJ1-2, with TRBD1 as a possible D gene (6 bases). Trimming took off 1 base at V and 4 bases at J, with 13 bases between the two ends. Germline assignment: CDR1 DFQATT and CDR2 SNEGSKA (reference sequence). The CDR3 contains 14 residues. CDR3 protein: CSARVPQGSYGYTF. CDR3 sequence (DNA): TGCAGTGCTAGAGTCCCACAGGGTAGCTATGGCTACACCTTC.

This clonotype was seen at least ten times. CDR3 region: CASSIGGIGYGYTF. DNA of the CDR3: TGTGCCAGTAGTATTGGAGGGATCGGCTATGGCTACACCTTC. The chain recombines TRBV19 with TRBJ1-2, with unresolved D. Between the trimmed V and J ends, which lost 3 bases and 4 bases, there was a span of 12 bases. Germline V gives CDR1 LNHDA, CDR2 SQIVND (reference sequence). The CDR3 extends over 14 amino acids.